Here is one T cell receptor beta chain with its context. The sample is drawn from a study of shared clonotypes between healthy human individuals. Using roughly 200 ng DNA, 25,000 to 35,000 T cell genomes, the sorted-subset replicate PCRs were run. Some clones are missing from TCRdb's copy, which holds only in-frame ones; the method was immunoSEQ multiplex PCR. The sample holds some 2,400,000 clones, approximately 96% seen once. V dropped 5 bases and J dropped 0; count of bases not matched to a gene: 3. CDR1 is WSHSY, CDR2 SAAADI, per germline. This CDR3 has 15 residues. All donors were Caucasian adults living in Nashville, Tennessee.

The sequenced material came from naive CD4+ T cells sorted from blood. Regarding subset: CD45RA+ positively selected. The rearrangement joins TRBV10-2 to TRBJ1-3, with 8 positions matching TRBD1. The origin of this receptor is a man aged 18 to 29 in good health. The CDR3 region has the DNA TGCGCCAGCAGTTGGACAGGGACCTCTGGAAACACCATATATTTT. Protein sequence: CASSWTGTSGNTIYF.